This TCR beta chain was identified during a study of T cells in Graves' hyperthyroidism and ophthalmopathy. Findings of the study overall: Most thyroid clonotypes expanded above 0.001 appeared in blood too.

Amplification of TCR beta CDR3 regions used RNA as the template. First-round RT-PCR of the TCR CDR3 relied on the HTBI primer set. One entry per CDR3 protein, called by TCRdb with MiXCR from the multiplex PCR reads. The data hold about 480,000 distinct CDR3 sequences, with roughly 14% observed a single time. Trimming took off 4 bases at V and 5 bases at J, with 22 bases between the two ends. The CDR3 runs 17 residues. In germline, CDR1 is KGHDR, CDR2 SFDVKD. A remark on this clonotype: Its antigen is not known.

No ophthalmopathy progression within 18 months constituted stable Graves' hyperthyroidism. Participants, patients aged 18 to 65, had newly diagnosed hyperthyroidism with a duration under 2 months. The source of the PBMCs was roughly 10 ml of fresh peripheral blood. The gene calls are TRBV24-1 and TRBJ1-2; tentative D call: TRBD1 (6 bases). The clonotype originates from a woman aged 18 to 35 with Graves' hyperthyroidism. Sequencing was carried out using blood. This CDR3 is CATSEPSDRSGGYGYTF. CDR3 bases: TGTGCCACCAGTGAACCTAGCGACAGGTCGGGAGGGTATGGCTACACCTTC.